This TCR beta chain was sequenced during a study of immune heterogeneity within non-small cell lung tumors. This CDR3 has 15 amino acids. The ends lost 8 bases at V and 2 bases at J; junction bases unmatched: 11. In germline, CDR1 is LNHDA, CDR2 SQIVND (reference sequence). The TCR beta CDR3 region underwent multiplex PCR amplification with 32 V and 13 J primers. Each CDR3 protein gets one entry after TCRdb re-called the multiplex PCR reads with MiXCR. The data contain some 2,900 distinct CDR3 sequences, roughly 40% of them singletons. Template material for each sample was around 630 ng of bulk tumor genomic DNA. Every primary tumor yielded several biopsies, spaced far apart, that were taken during surgery. Their non-small cell lung cancer was newly diagnosed and untreated, and the patients underwent curative surgery.

This sequence was found in a woman aged 45-65 years with non-small cell lung cancer. The sample consisted of lung tumor tissue. This rearrangement joins TRBV19 to TRBJ2-5, with 7 bases that match TRBD1. The CDR3 is CASRTGQVEQETQYF. The CDR3 bases are TGTGCCAGTCGAACCGGACAGGTGGAGCAAGAGACCCAGTACTTC.